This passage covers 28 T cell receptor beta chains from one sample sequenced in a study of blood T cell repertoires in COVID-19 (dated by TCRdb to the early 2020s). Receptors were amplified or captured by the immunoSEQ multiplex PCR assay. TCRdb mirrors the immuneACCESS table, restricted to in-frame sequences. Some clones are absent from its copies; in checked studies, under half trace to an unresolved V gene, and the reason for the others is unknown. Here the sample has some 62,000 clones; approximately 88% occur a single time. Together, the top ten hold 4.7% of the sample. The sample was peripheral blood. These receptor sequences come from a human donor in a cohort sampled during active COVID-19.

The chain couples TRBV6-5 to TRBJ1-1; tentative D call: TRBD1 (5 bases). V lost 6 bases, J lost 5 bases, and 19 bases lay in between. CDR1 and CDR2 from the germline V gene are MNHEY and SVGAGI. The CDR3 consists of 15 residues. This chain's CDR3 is CASSYRSRQNTEAFF. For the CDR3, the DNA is TGTGCCAGCAGCTACCGGTCCAGACAGAATACTGAAGCTTTCTTT.

The CDR3 nucleotides read TGTGCCAGCCGACCCAGGATCTCCTACGAGCAGTACTTC. Amino acid sequence: CASRPRISYEQYF. The V and J genes are TRBV28 and TRBJ2-7, with unresolved D. The CDR3 has 13 amino acids. Trimming cost V 8 bases and J 0 bases, with 11 bases left between them. CDR1 is MDHEN and CDR2 is SYDVKM in the germline V gene.

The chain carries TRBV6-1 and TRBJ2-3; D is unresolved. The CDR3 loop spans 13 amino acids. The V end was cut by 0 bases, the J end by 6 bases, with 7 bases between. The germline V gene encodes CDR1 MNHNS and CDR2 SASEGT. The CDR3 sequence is CASSEALRDTQYF. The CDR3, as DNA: TGTGCCAGCAGTGAAGCACTCAGGGATACGCAGTATTTT.

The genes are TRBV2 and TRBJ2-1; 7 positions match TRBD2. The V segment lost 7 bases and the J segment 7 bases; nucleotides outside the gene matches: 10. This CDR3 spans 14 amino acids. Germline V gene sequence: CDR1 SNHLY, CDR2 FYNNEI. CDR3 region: CASKQREDTNEQFF. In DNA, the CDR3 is TGTGCCAGCAAGCAGCGGGAAGACACGAATGAGCAGTTCTTC.

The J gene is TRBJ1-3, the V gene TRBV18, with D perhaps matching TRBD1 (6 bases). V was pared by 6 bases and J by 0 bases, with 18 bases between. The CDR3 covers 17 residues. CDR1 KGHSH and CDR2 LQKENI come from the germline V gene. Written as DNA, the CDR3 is TGTGCCAGCTCGCCCTTACCCGGGACAAACTCTGGAAACACCATATATTTT. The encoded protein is CASSPLPGTNSGNTIYF.

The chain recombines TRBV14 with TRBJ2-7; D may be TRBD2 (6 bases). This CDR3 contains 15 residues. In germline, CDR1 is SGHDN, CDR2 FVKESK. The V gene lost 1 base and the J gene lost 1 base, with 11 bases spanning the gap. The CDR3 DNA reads TGTGCCAGCAGCCAAGGCGTCGGGGGTTCCTACGAGCAGTACTTC. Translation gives CASSQGVGGSYEQYF. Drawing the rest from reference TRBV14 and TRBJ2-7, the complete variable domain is EAGVTQFPSHSVIEKGQTVTLRCDPISGHDNLYWYRRVMGKEIKFLLHFVKESKQDESGMPNNRFLAERTGGTYSTLKVQPAELEDSGVYFCASSQGVGGSYEQYFGPGTRLTVT.

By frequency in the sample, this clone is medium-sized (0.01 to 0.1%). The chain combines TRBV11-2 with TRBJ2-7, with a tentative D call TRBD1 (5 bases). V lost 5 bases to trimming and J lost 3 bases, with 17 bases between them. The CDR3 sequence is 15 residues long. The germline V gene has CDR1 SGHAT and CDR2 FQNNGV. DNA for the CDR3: TGTGCCAGCAGCCGCAGGGCGCATCAGGTCTACGAGCAGTACTTC. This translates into CASSRRAHQVYEQYF.

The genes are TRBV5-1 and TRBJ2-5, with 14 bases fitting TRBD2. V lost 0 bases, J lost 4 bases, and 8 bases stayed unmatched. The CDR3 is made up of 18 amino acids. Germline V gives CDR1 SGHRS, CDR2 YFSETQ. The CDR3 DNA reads TGCGCCAGCAGCTTGGGGTTGACTAGCGGGAGGGCCAGAGAGACCCAGTACTTC. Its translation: CASSLGLTSGRARETQYF.

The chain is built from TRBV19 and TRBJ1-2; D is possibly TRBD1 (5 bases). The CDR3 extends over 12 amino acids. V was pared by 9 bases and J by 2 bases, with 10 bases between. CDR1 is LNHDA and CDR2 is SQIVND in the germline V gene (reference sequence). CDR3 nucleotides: TGTGCCAGCGACAGCCTAAACTATGGCTACACCTTC. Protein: CASDSLNYGYTF.

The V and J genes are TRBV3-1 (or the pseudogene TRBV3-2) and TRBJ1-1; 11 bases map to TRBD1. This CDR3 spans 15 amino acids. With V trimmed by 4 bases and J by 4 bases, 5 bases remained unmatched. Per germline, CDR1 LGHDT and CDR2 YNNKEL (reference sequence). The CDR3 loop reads CASSRTGGRGTEAFF. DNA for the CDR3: TGTGCCAGCAGCCGGACAGGGGGCCGGGGCACTGAAGCTTTCTTT.

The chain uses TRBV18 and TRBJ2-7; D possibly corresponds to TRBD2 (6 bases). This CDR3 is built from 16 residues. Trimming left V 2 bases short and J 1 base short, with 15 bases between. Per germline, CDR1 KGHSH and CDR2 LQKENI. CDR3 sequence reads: CASSPGPGSGSYEQYF. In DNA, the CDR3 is TGTGCCAGCTCACCAGGCCCCGGTAGCGGATCCTACGAGCAGTACTTC.

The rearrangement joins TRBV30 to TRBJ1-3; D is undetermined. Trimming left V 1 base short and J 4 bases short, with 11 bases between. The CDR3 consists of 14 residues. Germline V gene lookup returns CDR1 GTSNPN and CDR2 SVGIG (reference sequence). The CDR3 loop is CAWSEDGRGNTIYF. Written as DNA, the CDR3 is TGTGCCTGGAGTGAAGACGGGAGAGGAAACACCATATATTTT.

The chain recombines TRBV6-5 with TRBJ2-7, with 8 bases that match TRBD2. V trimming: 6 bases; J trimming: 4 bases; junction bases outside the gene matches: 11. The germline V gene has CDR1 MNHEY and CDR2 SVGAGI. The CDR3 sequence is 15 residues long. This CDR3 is CASRRGAGGEYEQYF. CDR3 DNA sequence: TGTGCCAGCAGGAGGGGGGCGGGAGGTGAGTACGAGCAGTACTTC.

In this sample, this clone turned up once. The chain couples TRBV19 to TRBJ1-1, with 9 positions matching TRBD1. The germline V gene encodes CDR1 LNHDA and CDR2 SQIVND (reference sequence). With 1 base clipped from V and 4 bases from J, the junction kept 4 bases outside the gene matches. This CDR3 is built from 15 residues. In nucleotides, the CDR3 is TGTGCCAGTAGTATAGGACAGGGGGGAGCCACTGAAGCTTTCTTT. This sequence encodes CASSIGQGGATEAFF. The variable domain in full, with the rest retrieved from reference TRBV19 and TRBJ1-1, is DGGITQSPKYLFRKEGQNVTLSCEQNLNHDAMYWYRQDPGQGLRLIYYSQIVNDFQKGDIAEGYSVSREKKESFPLTVTSAQKNPTAFYLCASSIGQGGATEAFFGQGTRLTVV.

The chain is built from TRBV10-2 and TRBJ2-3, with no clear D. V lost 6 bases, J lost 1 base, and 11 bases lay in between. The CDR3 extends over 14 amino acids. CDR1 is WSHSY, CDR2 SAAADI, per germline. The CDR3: CASRRAGRTDTQYF. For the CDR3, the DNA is TGCGCCAGCAGGCGAGCTGGGCGCACAGATACGCAGTATTTT.

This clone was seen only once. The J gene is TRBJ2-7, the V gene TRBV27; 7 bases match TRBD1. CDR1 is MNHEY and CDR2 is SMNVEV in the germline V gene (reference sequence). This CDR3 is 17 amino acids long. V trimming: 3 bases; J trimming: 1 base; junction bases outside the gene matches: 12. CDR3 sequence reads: CASSFKYRQGVSYEQYF. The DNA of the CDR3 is TGTGCCAGCAGTTTCAAATATAGGCAGGGGGTATCCTACGAGCAGTACTTC.

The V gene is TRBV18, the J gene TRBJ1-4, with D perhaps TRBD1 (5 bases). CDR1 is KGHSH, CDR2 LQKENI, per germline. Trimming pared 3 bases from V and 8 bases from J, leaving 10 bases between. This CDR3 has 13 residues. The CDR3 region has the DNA TGTGCCAGCTCACCGCCAGGGTTAGAAAAACTGTTTTTT. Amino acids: CASSPPGLEKLFF.

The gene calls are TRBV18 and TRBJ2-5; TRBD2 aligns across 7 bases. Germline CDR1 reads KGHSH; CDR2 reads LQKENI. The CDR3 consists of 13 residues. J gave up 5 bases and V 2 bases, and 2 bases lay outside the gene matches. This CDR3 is CASSPGTTETQYF. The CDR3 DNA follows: TGTGCCAGCTCACCAGGGACTACGGAGACCCAGTACTTC.

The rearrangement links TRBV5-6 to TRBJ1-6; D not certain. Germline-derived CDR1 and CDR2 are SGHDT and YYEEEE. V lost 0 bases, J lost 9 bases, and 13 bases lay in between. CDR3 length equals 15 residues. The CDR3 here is CASSLDRSITSPLHF. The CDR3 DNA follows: TGTGCCAGCAGCTTGGATCGTAGCATAACTTCACCCCTCCACTTT.

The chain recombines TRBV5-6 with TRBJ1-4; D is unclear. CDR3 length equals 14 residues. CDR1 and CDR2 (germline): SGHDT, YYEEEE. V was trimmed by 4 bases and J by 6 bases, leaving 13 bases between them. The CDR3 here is CASSEGFLDEKLFF. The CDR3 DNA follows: TGTGCCAGCAGCGAGGGTTTTCTGGATGAAAAACTGTTTTTT.

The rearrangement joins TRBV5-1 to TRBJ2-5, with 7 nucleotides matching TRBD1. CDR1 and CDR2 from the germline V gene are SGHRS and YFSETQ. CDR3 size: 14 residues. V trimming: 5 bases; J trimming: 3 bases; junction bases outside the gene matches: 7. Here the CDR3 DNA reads TGCGCCAGCAGACAGGGGACACTAAAAGAGACCCAGTACTTC. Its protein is CASRQGTLKETQYF.

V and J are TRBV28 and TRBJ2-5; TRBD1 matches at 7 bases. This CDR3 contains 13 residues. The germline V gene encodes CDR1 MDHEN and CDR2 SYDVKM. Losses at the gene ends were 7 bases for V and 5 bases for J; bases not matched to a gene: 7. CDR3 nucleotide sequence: TGTGCCAGCAAAGGGGGCTCAGGGGAGACCCAGTACTTC. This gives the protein CASKGGSGETQYF.

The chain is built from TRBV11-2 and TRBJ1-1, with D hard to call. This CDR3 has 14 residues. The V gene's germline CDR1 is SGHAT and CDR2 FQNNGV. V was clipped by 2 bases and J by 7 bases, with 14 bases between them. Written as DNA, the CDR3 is TGTGCCAGCAGCTTACCCCCTGGGAGCAATGAAGCTTTCTTT. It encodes CASSLPPGSNEAFF.

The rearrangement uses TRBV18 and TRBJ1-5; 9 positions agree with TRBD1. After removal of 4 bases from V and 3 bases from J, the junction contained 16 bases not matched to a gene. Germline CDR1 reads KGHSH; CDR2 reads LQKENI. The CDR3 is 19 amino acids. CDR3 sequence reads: CASSLENRTGAKTNQPQHF. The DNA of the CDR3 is TGTGCCAGCTCACTCGAGAATCGGACAGGGGCGAAAACCAATCAGCCCCAGCATTTT.

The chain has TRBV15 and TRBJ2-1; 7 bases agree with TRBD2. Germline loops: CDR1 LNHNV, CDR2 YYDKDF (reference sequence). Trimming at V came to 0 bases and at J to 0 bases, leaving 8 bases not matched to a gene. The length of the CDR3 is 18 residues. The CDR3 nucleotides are TGTGCCACCAGCAGAGATGTTCATACGGGGGGCTCCTACAATGAGCAGTTCTTC. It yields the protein CATSRDVHTGGSYNEQFF.

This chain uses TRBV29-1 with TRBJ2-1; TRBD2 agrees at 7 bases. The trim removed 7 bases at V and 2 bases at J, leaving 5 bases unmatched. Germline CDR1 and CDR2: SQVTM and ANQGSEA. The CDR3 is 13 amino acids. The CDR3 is CSAGGSAYNEQFF. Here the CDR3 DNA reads TGCAGCGCCGGGGGGTCGGCCTACAATGAGCAGTTCTTC.

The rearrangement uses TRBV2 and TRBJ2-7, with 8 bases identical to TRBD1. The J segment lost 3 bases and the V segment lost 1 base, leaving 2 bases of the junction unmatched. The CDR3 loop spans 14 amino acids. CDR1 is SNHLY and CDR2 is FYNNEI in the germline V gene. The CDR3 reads CASSEGTGFYEQYF. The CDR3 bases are TGTGCCAGCAGTGAAGGGACAGGGTTCTACGAGCAGTACTTC.

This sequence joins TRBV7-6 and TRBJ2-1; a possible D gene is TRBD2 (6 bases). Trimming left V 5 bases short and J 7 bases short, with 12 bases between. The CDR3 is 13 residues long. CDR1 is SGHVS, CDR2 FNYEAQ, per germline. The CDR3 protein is CASSRERLNEQFF. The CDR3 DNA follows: TGTGCCAGCAGCCGGGAGAGGTTAAATGAGCAGTTCTTC. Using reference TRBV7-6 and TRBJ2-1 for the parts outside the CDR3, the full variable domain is GAGVSQSPRYKVTKRGQDVALRCDPISGHVSLYWYRQALGQGPEFLTYFNYEAQQDKSGLPNDRFSAERPEGSISTLTIQRTEQRDSAMYRCASSRERLNEQFFGPGTRLTVL.